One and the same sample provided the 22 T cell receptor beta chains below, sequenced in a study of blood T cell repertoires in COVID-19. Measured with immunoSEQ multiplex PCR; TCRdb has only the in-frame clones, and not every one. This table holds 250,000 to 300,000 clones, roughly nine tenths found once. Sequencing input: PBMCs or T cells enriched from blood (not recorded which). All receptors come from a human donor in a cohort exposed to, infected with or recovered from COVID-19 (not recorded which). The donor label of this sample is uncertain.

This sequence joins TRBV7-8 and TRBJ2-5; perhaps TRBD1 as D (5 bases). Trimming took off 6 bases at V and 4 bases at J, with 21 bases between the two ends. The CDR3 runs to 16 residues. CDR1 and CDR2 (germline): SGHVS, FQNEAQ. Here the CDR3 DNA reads TGTGCCAGCAGGATGGGGCGTAGGGGAAGGGGAGAGACCCAGTACTTC. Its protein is CASRMGRRGRGETQYF.

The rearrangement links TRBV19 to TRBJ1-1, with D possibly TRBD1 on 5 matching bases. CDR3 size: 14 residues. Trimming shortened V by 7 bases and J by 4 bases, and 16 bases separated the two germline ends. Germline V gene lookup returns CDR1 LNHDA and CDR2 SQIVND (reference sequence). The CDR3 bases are TGTGCCAGTACAACCCCTGGGGGAGGCACTGAAGCTTTCTTT. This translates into CASTTPGGGTEAFF. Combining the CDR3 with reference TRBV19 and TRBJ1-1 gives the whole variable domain DGGITQSPKYLFRKEGQNVTLSCEQNLNHDAMYWYRQDPGQGLRLIYYSQIVNDFQKGDIAEGYSVSREKKESFPLTVTSAQKNPTAFYLCASTTPGGGTEAFFGQGTRLTVV.

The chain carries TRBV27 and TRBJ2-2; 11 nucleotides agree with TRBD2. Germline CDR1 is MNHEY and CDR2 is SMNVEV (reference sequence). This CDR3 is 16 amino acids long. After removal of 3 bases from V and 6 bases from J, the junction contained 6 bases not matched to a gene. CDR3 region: CASSLTSGVVAGELFF. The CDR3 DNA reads TGTGCCAGCAGTTTGACTAGCGGGGTTGTTGCCGGGGAGCTGTTTTTT.

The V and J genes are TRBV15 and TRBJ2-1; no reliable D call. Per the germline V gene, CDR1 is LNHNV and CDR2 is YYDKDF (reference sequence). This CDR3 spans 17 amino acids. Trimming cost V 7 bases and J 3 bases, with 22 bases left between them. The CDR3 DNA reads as TGTGCCACCACCCGAGAAAGAGTCCAACCCGGCTACAATGAGCAGTTCTTC. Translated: CATTRERVQPGYNEQFF.

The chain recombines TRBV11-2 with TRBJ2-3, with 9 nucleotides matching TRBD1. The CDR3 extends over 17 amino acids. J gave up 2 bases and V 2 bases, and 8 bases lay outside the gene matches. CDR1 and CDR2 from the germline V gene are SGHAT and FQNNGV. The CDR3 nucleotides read TGTGCCAGCAGCTTAATCGGGACAGGGCTTATCACAGATACGCAGTATTTT. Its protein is CASSLIGTGLITDTQYF.

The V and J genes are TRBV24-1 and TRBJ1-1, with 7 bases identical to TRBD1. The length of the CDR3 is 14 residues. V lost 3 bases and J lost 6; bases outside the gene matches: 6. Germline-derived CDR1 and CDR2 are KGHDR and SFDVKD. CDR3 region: CATSDPTGVAEAFF. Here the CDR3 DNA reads TGTGCCACCAGTGATCCCACAGGGGTTGCTGAAGCTTTCTTT.

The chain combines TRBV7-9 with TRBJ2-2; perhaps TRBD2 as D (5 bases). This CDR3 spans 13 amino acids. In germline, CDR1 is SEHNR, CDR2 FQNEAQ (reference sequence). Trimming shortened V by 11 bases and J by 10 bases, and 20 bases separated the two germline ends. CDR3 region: CAGSGLYQEELFF. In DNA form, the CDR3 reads TGTGCCGGGTCAGGACTCTACCAAGAGGAGCTGTTTTTT.

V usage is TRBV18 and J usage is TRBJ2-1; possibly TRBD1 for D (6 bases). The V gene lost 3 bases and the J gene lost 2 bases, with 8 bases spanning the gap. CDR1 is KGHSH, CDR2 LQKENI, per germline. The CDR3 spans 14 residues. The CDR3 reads CASSPGGPYNEQFF. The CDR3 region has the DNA TGTGCCAGCTCACCTGGGGGCCCCTACAATGAGCAGTTCTTC.

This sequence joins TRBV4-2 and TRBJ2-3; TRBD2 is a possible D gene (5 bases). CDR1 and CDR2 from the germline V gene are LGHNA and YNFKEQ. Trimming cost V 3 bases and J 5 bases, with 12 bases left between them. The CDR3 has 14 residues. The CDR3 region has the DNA TGTGCCAGCAGCCAGGAGGCGCTGGGAGATACGCAGTATTTT. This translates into CASSQEALGDTQYF.

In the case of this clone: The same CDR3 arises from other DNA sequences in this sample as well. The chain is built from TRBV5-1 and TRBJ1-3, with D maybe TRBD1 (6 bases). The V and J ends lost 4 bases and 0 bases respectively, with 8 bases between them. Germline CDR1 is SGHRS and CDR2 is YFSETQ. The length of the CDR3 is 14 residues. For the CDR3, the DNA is TGCGCCAGCAGCCTACAGGGCTCTGGAAACACCATATATTTT. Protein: CASSLQGSGNTIYF.

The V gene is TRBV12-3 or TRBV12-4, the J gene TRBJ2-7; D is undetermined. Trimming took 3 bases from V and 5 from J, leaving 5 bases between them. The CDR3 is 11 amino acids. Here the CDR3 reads CASSFANEQYF. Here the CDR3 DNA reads TGTGCCAGCAGTTTTGCGAACGAGCAGTACTTC.

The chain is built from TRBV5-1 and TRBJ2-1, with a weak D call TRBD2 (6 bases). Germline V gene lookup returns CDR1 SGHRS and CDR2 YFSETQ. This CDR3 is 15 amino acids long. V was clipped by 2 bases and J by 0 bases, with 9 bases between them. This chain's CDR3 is CASSFGGNSYNEQFF. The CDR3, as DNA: TGCGCCAGCAGCTTCGGGGGTAACTCCTACAATGAGCAGTTCTTC.

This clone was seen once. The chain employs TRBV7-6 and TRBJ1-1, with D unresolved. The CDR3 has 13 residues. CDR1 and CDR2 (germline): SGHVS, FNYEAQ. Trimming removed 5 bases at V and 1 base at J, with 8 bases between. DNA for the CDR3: TGTGCCAGCAGCCAGAAAACGAACACTGAAGCTTTCTTT. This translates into CASSQKTNTEAFF.

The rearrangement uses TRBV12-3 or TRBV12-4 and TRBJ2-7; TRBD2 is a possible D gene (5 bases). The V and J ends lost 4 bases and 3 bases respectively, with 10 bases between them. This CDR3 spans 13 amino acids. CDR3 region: CASSSEGDYEQYF. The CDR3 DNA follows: TGTGCCAGCAGTTCAGAGGGCGACTACGAGCAGTACTTC.

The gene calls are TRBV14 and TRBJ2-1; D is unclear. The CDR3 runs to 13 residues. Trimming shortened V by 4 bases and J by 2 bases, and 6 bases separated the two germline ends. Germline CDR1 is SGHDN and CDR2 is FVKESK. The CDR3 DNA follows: TGTGCCAGCAGCCCTAGACCCTACAATGAGCAGTTCTTC. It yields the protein CASSPRPYNEQFF.

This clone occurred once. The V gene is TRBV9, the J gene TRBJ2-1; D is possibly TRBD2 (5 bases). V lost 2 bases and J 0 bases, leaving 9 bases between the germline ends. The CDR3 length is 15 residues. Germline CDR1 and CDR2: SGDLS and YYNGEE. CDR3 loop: CASSVRADSYNEQFF. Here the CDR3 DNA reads TGTGCCAGCAGCGTCCGAGCGGACTCCTACAATGAGCAGTTCTTC. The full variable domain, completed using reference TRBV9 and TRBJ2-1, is DSGVTQTPKHLITATGQRVTLRCSPRSGDLSVYWYQQSLDQGLQFLIQYYNGEERAKGNILERFSAQQFPDLHSELNLSSLELGDSALYFCASSVRADSYNEQFFGPGTRLTVL.

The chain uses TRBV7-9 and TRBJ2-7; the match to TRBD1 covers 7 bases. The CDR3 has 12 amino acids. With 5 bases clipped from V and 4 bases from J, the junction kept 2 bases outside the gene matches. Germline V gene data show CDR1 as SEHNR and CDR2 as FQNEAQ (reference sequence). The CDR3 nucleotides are TGTGCCAGCAGCCCGGGACAGTACGAGCAGTACTTC. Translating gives CASSPGQYEQYF.

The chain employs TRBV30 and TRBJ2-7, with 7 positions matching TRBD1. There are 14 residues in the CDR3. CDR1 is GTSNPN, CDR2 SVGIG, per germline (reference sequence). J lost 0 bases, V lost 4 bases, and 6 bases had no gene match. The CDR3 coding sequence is TGTGCCTGGAACCAGGGACAGAGCTCCTACGAGCAGTACTTC. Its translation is CAWNQGQSSYEQYF.

The CDR3 loop is CASSELANTEAFF. The CDR3 DNA reads as TGTGCCAGCAGTGAACTGGCGAACACTGAAGCTTTCTTT. The chain couples TRBV2 to TRBJ1-1, with unresolved D. The germline V gene encodes CDR1 SNHLY and CDR2 FYNNEI. This CDR3 is 13 amino acids long. V was trimmed by 2 bases and J by 1 base, leaving 5 bases between them.

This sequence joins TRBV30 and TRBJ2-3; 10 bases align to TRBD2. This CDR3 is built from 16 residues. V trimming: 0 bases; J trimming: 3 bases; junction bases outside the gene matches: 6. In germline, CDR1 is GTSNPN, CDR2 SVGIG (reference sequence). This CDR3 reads CAWSVTASGGTDTQYF. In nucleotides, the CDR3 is TGTGCCTGGAGTGTAACGGCTAGCGGGGGAACAGATACGCAGTATTTT.

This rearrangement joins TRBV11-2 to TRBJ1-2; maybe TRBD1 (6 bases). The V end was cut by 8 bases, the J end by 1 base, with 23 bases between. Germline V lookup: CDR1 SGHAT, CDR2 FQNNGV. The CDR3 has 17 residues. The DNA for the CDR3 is TGTGCCAGCGCTGGTGGGACAAAGGGGCCATATAACTATGGCTACACCTTC. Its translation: CASAGGTKGPYNYGYTF.

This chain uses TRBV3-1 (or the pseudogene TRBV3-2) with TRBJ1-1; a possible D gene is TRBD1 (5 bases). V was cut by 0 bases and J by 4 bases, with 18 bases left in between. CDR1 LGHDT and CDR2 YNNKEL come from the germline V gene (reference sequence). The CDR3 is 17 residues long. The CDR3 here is CASSQDGGGSGGTEAFF. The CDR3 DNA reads TGTGCCAGCAGCCAAGACGGGGGGGGAAGCGGTGGCACTGAAGCTTTCTTT.